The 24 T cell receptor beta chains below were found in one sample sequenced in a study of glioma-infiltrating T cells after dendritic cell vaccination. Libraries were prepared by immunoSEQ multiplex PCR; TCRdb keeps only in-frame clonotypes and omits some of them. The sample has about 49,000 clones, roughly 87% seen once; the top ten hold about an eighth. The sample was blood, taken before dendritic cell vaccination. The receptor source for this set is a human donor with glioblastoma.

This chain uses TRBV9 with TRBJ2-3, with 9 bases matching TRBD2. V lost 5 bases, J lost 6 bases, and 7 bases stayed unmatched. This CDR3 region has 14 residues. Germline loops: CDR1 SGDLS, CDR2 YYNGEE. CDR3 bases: TGTGCCAGCAGAGGCGGGAGGGCCATGGATACGCAGTATTTT. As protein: CASRGGRAMDTQYF.

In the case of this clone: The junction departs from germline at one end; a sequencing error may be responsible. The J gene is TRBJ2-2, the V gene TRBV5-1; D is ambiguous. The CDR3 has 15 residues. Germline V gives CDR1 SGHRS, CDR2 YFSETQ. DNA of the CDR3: TGCGCCAGCAACTTGAAAAGCGCCAACACCGGGGAGCTGTTTTTT. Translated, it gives CASNLKSANTGELFF.

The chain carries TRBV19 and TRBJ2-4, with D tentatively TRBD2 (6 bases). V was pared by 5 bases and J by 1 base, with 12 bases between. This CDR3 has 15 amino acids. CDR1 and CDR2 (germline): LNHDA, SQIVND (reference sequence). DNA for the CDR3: TGTGCCAGTAGTGGGACTCCACCGGCCAAAAACATTCAGTACTTC. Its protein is CASSGTPPAKNIQYF.

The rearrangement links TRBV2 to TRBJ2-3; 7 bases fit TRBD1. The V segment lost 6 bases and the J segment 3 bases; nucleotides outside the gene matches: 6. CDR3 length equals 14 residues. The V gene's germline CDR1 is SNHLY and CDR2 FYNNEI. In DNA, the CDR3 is TGTGCCAGCAGGACCGGGACAGAGACAGATACGCAGTATTTT. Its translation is CASRTGTETDTQYF.

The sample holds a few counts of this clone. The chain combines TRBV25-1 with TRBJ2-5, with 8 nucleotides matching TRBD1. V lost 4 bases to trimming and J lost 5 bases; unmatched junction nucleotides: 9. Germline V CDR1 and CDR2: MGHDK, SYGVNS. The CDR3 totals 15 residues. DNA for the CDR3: TGTGCCAGCAGTGTTCCGGGACAGGTTGAGGAGACCCAGTACTTC. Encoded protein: CASSVPGQVEETQYF.

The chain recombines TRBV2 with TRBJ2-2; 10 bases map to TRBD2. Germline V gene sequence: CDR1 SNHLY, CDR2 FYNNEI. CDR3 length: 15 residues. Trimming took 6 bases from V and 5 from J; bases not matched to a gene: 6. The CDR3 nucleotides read TGTGCCAGCAGGGTTAGCGGGAGGAGGACCGGGGAGCTGTTTTTT. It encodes CASRVSGRRTGELFF.

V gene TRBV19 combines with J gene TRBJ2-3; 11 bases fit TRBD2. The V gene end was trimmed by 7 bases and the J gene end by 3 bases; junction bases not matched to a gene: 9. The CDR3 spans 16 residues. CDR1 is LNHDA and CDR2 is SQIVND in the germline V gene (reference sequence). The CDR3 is CASKTLAGGGTDTQYF. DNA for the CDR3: TGTGCCAGTAAGACGCTAGCGGGAGGAGGGACAGATACGCAGTATTTT.

Here the CDR3 reads CATSTWTVEKLFF. The CDR3 DNA is TGTGCCACCAGCACTTGGACAGTTGAAAAACTGTTTTTT. V gene TRBV15 combines with J gene TRBJ1-4; a possible D gene is TRBD1 (6 bases). Germline V gene data show CDR1 as LNHNV and CDR2 as YYDKDF (reference sequence). This CDR3 has 13 amino acids. The V end lost 4 bases, the J end lost 7 bases, and 10 bases lay between the germline ends.

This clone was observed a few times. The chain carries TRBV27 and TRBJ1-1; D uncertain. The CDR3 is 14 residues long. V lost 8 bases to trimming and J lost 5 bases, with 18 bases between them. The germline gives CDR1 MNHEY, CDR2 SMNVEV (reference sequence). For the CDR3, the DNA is TGTGCCAGCCGATTAGGTCCGTCAGGTACTGAAGCTTTCTTT. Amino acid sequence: CASRLGPSGTEAFF.

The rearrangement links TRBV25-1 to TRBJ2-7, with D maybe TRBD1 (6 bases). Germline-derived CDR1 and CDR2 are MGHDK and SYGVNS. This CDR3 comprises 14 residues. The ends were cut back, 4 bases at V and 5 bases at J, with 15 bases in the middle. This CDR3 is CASSAPTDRNEQYF. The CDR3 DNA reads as TGTGCCAGCAGTGCCCCTACCGACAGGAACGAGCAGTACTTC.

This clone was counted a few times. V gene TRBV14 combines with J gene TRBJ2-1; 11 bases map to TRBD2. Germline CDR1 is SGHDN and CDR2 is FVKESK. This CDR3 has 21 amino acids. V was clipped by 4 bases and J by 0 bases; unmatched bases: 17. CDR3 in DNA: TGTGCCAGCAGCCCCGGGTTGAGTAGCGGGGGGGCTATTGGCTCCTACAATGAGCAGTTCTTC. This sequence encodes CASSPGLSSGGAIGSYNEQFF.

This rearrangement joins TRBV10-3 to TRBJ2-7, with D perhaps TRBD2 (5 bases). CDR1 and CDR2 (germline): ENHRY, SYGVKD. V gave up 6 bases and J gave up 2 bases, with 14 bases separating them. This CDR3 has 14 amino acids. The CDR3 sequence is CAISQDSDPYEQYF. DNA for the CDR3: TGTGCCATCAGCCAGGATAGCGACCCCTACGAGCAGTACTTC.

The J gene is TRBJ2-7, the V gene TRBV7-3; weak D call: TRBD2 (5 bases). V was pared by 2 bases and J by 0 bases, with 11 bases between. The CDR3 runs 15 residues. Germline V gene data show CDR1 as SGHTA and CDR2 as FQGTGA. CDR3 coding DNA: TGTGCCAGCAGCTTAGAGGGCTATAGCTCCTACGAGCAGTACTTC. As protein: CASSLEGYSSYEQYF.

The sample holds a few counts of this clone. This chain's CDR3 is CASSLSGTGRTEAFF. CDR3 DNA: TGTGCCAGCAGTTTATCCGGGACAGGGCGAACTGAAGCTTTCTTT. The gene calls are TRBV27 and TRBJ1-1; 9 bases are a match to TRBD1. Looked up from germline, CDR1 is MNHEY and CDR2 is SMNVEV (reference sequence). The V gene end was trimmed by 0 bases and the J gene end by 5 bases; junction bases not matched to a gene: 4. The CDR3 extends over 15 amino acids.

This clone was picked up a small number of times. CDR3 nucleotides: TGTGCCATCAGTGCTCACGGGAGCTCTGGGGCCAACGTCCTGACTTTC. It codes for CAISAHGSSGANVLTF. The gene calls are TRBV10-3 and TRBJ2-6; tentatively, D is TRBD2 (6 bases). Trimming removed 4 bases from V and 0 bases from J, with 10 bases in between. CDR1 ENHRY and CDR2 SYGVKD come from the germline V gene. The CDR3 extends over 16 amino acids.

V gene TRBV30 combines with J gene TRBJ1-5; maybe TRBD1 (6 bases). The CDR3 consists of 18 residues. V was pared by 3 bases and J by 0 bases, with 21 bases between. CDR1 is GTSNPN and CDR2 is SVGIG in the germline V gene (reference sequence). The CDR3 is CAWSSARGNLYSNQPQHF. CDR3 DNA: TGTGCCTGGAGCTCCGCCAGGGGAAACCTTTATAGCAATCAGCCCCAGCATTTT.

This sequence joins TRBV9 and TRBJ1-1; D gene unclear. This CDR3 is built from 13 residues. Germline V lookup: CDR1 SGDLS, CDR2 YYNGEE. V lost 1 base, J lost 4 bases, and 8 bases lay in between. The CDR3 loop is CASSVSGGTEAFF. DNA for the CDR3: TGTGCCAGCAGCGTATCGGGAGGCACTGAAGCTTTCTTT.

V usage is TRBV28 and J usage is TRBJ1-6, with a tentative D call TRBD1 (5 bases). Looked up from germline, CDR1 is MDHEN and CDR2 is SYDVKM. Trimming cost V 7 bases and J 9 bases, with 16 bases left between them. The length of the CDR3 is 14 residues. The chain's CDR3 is CASTQTAEVSPLHF. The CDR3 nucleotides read TGTGCCAGCACTCAGACAGCTGAGGTTTCACCCCTCCACTTT.

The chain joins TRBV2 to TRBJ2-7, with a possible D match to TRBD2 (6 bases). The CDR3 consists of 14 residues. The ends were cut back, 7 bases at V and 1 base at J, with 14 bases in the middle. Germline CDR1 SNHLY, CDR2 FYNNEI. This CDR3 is CASIPRGGSYEQYF. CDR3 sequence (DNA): TGTGCCAGCATCCCGCGGGGAGGTTCCTACGAGCAGTACTTC.

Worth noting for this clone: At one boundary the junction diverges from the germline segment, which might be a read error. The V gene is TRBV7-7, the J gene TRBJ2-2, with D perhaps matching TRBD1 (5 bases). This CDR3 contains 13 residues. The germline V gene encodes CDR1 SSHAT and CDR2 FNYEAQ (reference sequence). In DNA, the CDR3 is TGTGCTAGCAGCCGGACATTAACCGGGGAGCTGTTTTTT. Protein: CASSRTLTGELFF.

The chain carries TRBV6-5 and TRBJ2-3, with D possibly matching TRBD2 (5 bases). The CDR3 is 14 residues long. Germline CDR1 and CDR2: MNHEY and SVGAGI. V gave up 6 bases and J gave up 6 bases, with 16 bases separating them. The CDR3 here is CASRNTGSWDTQYF. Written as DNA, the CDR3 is TGTGCCAGCAGAAATACTGGGAGCTGGGATACGCAGTATTTT.

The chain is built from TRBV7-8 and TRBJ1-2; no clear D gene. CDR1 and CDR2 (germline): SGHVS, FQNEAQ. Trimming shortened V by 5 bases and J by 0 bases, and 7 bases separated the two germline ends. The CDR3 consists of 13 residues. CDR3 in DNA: TGTGCCAGCAGCAATCGGTCTAACTATGGCTACACCTTC. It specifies CASSNRSNYGYTF.

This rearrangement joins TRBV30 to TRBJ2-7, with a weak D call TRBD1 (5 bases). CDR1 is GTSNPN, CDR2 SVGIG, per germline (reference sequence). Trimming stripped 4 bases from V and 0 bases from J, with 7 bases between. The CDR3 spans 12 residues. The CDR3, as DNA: TGTGCCTGGAAGGGGATCTCCTACGAGCAGTACTTC. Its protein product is CAWKGISYEQYF.

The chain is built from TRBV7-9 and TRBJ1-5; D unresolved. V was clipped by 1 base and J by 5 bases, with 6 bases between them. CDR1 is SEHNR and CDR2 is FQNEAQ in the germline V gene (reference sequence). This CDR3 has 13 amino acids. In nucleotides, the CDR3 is TGTGCCAGCAGCTTAGGCGCGGATCAGCCCCAGCATTTT. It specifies CASSLGADQPQHF.